This TCR beta chain stems from a study of T cells after yellow fever vaccination. The overall study: Preparing low-cell-number fractions relied on SMART-Seq v4 Ultra Low Input.

A process of 5'RACE template switching, which added a universal primer site and UMIs, was used to make TCR cDNA. One entry per CDR3 protein results from TCRdb running MiXCR on the 5' RACE reads. The table records 60,000 to 75,000 distinct CDR3 sequences, about 6% of them present only once. Whole-study findings and limits: Among all clonotypes, a small share was observed in both CD4 and CD8 compartments.

The germline gives CDR1 DFQATT, CDR2 SNEGSKA (reference sequence). This CDR3 is 15 amino acids long. Trimming stripped 3 bases from V and 4 bases from J, with 19 bases between. This clonotype has a count of ten or more. The antigen is not known. Material: CD8+ T cells sorted from PBMCs, obtained about 41 days after the first yellow fever vaccination. V usage is TRBV20-1 and J usage is TRBJ2-7; a weak D match, TRBD2 (5 bases). The TCR originated in a man aged 18 to 29 who received the YFV17D yellow fever vaccine. The CDR3 is CSASGSSLSRYEQYF. The CDR3 DNA reads as TGCAGTGCTAGTGGGTCTAGCCTTAGCCGGTACGAGCAGTACTTC.